Reported below is one T cell receptor beta chain. Antigen: not known. V lost 10 bases and J 7 bases, leaving 19 bases between the germline ends. The CDR3 spans 14 residues. Looked up from germline, CDR1 is MNHNS and CDR2 is SASEGT. The data belong to a study of spatial heterogeneity in lung cancer. Study-wide results and limits: Ubiquitous expanded tumor TCRs were observed in blood more at resection than follow-up.

Time point in this sample: sample taken at primary tumor resection. Whole RNA obtained from tumor, nontumor lung or frozen PBMC underwent sequencing without sorting. Individual TCR cDNA molecules each bore their own unique molecular identifier. In TCRdb, the 5' RACE reads were re-called with MiXCR into one record per CDR3 protein. The sample lists tens of thousands of distinct CDR3 sequences; roughly 12% were seen once. The clonotype originates from a male donor with early-stage non-small cell lung cancer. V gene TRBV6-1 combines with J gene TRBJ2-2, with D possibly called TRBD1 or TRBD2 (5 bases each). Source: PBMCs, taken at surgery. The CDR3 DNA reads TGTGCCACAATCCCCGGGACCCAGGTCGGGGAGCTGTTTTTT. It codes for CATIPGTQVGELFF.